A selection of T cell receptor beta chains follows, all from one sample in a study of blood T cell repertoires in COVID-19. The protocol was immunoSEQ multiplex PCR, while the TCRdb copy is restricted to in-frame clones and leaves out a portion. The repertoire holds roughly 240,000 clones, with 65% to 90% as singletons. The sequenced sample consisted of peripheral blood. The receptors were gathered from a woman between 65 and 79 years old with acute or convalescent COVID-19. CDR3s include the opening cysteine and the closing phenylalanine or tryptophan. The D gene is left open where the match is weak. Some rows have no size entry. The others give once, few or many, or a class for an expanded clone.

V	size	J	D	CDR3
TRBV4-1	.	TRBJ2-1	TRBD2	CASSQRGLSGDVLLPYNEQFF
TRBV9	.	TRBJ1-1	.	CASSVVVSTEAFF
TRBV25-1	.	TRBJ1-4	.	CASSSGGSNEKLFF
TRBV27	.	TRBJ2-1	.	CASSFGREGNEQFF
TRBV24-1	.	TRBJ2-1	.	CATSSLGGSYNEQFF
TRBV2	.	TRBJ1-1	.	CASFRDNPTNTEAFF
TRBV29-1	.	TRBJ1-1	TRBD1	CSVDGQGGRGAEAFF
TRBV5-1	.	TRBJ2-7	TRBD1	CASSFGQGPYEQYF
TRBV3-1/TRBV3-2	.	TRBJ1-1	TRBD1	CASSQTTGATEAFF
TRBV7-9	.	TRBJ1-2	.	CASSLGLYGYTF
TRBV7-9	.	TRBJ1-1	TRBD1	CASSLLQGHTEAFF
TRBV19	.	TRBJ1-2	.	CASSIESRPGDTGGYTF
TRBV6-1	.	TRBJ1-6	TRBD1	CASSEGQGKSPLHF
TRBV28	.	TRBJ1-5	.	CASSFVRNGPQHF
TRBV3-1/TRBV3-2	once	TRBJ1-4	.	CASSPNRVGEKLFF
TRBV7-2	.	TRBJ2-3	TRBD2	CASSPGGPTDTQYF
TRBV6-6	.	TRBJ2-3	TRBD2	CASRISGGAGDTQYF
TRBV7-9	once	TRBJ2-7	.	CASSNGQAGYEQYF
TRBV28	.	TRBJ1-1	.	CASSLSGHRNTEAFF
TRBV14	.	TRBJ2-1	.	CASSPTGPHLSKLISYNEQFF
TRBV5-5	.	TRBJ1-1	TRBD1	CASSPGRDRGAYTEAFF
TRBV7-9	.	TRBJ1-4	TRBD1	CASSPGGTAGEKLFF
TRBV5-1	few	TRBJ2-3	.	CASSLAEFKDTQYF
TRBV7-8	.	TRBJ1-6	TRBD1	CASSRRGENSPLHF
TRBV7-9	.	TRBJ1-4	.	CASSLARGRDEKLFF
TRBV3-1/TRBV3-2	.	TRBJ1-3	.	CASSQGGPGNTIYF
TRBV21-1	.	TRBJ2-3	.	CASSKARLSTDTQYF
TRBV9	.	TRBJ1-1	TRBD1	CASSSSWGQGAEAFF
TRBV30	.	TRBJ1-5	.	CAWSVFGSTNQPQHF
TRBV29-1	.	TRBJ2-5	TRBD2	CSAVPLAGGQETQYF
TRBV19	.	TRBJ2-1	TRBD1	CASSMRQGYNEQFF
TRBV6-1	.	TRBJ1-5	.	CASSEGHPNQPQHF
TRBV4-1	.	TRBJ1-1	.	CASSQGSREATEAFF